What follows describes a single T cell receptor beta chain. The sample is drawn from a study of blood T cell repertoires in COVID-19. This CDR3 region has 12 residues. Germline assignment: CDR1 SGHRS and CDR2 YFSETQ. V was shortened by 0 bases and J by 7 bases, with 7 bases between the two germline ends. Only in-frame clones appear in the TCRdb table, and some are missing; sequencing was by immunoSEQ multiplex PCR. The sample carries approximately 79,000 clones, more than 70% recorded once. The Seattle site enrolled patients during active infection and followed them longitudinally. The receptor comes from a man aged 50 to 60 with COVID-19, enrolled during active disease. Sequencing was carried out using peripheral blood. V gene TRBV5-1 combines with J gene TRBJ1-2, with D perhaps matching TRBD1 (5 bases). CDR3 bases: TGCGCCAGCAGCTTGGCCACAGGTGGCTACACCTTC. Residues: CASSLATGGYTF.